This T cell receptor beta chain derives from a study of T cells in Graves' hyperthyroidism and ophthalmopathy. Findings of the study overall: Most thyroid-expanded clonotypes above 0.001 were also found in blood.

Amplification of TCR beta CDR3 regions was performed using RNA transcripts as template. The HTBI primer set was used in a first-round RT-PCR of the TCR CDR3. TCRdb recomputed calls from the multiplex PCR reads with MiXCR, one row per CDR3 protein. This table has 470,000 or so distinct CDR3 sequences, about 20% appearing once. This clonotype was seen at least ten times. Antigen unknown. Orbital computed tomography and thyroid ultrasound, together with serum TRAb and thyroxine and clinical symptoms, were used for diagnoses. It was 10 ml of fresh peripheral blood that supplied the PBMCs. The sample consisted of blood. This TCR derives from a man younger than 35 with Graves' hyperthyroidism.

The CDR3 coding sequence is TGTGCCAGCAGTGCGAGGACTAGCGGGACCTCGCGGGAGCAGTACTTC. This translates into CASSARTSGTSREQYF. This chain joins TRBV12-3 or TRBV12-4 and TRBJ2-7; 12 nucleotides align to TRBD2. The CDR3 spans 16 residues. With 5 bases clipped from V and 7 bases from J, the junction kept 12 bases outside the gene matches.